This is a list of T cell receptor beta chains from one sample in a study of T cells in Graves' hyperthyroidism and ophthalmopathy. TCRdb itself ran the multiplex PCR reads through MiXCR, one entry per CDR3 protein. In the table there are a few hundred thousand distinct CDR3 sequences, around 19% of which are singletons. The sequencing sample was made of blood. These receptor sequences come from a man between 35 and 55 years old with Graves' hyperthyroidism. The CDR3 runs from the conserved cysteine through the conserved F or W. The D gene is left open where the match is weak.

j_gene | v_gene | d_gene | CDR3aa
TRBJ1-2 | TRBV18 | NA | CASSPQSRDYGYTF
TRBJ2-5 | TRBV7-7 | NA | CASSLSEGETQYF
TRBJ2-7 | TRBV28 | NA | CASSLRTRELEQYF
TRBJ2-3 | TRBV10-2 | TRBD2 | CASSSGGGWDTQYF
TRBJ2-1 | TRBV20-1 | TRBD2 | CSASLAGGRGSYNEQFF
TRBJ2-3 | TRBV4-2 | NA | CASSQDWVGRDRADTQYF
TRBJ2-7 | TRBV6-1 | NA | CASRTGGSYEQYF
TRBJ1-6 | TRBV5-4 | NA | CASSLASPSFRDSPLHF
TRBJ2-7 | TRBV11-1 | NA | CASSQGSGEREQYF
TRBJ1-5 | TRBV9 | NA | CASSIDSNQPQHF
TRBJ2-1 | TRBV11-3 | TRBD1 | CASSADRGSYNEQFF
TRBJ2-7 | TRBV10-1 | NA | CASSEIWHEQYF
TRBJ2-1 | TRBV25-1 | NA | CASTQTLYNEQFF
TRBJ2-6 | TRBV6-4 | TRBD1 | CASSRDSSGANVLTF
TRBJ2-3 | TRBV18 | NA | CASSPGGSTDTQYF
TRBJ1-2 | TRBV28 | TRBD1 | CASSSQGQGDYGYTF
TRBJ1-6 | TRBV20-1 | NA | CSAPTSYNSPLHF
TRBJ1-2 | TRBV3-1 | NA | CASSQYGANYGYTF
TRBJ2-3 | TRBV11-2 | TRBD2 | CASSFGGGQDTQYF
TRBJ2-5 | TRBV20-1 | NA | CSANPDSTLETQYF
TRBJ2-1 | TRBV27 | NA | CASRPGHYNEQFF
TRBJ2-4 | TRBV7-2 | NA | CASSLDRPGAGENIQYF
TRBJ1-1 | TRBV5-1 | TRBD1 | CASSLAGTGTGAFF
TRBJ2-7 | TRBV6-1 | NA | CASRSSYEQYF
TRBJ1-2 | TRBV2 | NA | CASRSTGFRDGYTF
TRBJ1-5 | TRBV7-9 | TRBD1 | CASSPGTGVNQPQHF
TRBJ2-1 | TRBV11-2 | NA | CASSPGDSNYNEQFF
TRBJ1-1 | TRBV20-1 | NA | CSARDPLTPTEAFF
TRBJ1-6 | TRBV28 | NA | CASLGWGARNSPLHF